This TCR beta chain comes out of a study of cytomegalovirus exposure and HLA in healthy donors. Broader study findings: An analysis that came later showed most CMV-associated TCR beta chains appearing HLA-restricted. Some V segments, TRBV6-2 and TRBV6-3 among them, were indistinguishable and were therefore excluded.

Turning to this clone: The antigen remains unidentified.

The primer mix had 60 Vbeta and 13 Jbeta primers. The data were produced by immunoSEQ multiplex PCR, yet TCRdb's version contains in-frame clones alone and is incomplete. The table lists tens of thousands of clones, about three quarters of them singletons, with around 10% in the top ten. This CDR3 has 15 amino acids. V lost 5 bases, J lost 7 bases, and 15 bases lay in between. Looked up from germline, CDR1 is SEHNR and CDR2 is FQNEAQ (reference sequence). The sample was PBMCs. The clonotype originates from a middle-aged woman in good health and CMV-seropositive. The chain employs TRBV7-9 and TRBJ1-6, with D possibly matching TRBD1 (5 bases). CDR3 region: CASSQRGLPNSPLHF. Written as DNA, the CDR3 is TGTGCCAGCAGCCAGAGGGGACTCCCGAATTCACCCCTCCACTTT.